The 9 T cell receptor beta chains listed next were all sequenced from one sample in a study of breast tumors, draining lymph nodes, adjacent tissues. Axillary draining lymph nodes of breast cancer patients supplied the node samples. MiXCR, applied by TCRdb to the multiplex PCR reads, yields one record per CDR3 protein. The repertoire holds about 100,000 distinct CDR3 sequences, with 21% as singletons. Material: axillary lymph node tissue. These receptors all come from a female donor with breast cancer. Some clones in this sample may be carry-over from other donors' samples.

Regarding this clonotype: A read error may be the cause here, since a much bigger clone is one base away. The chain employs TRBV12-3 or TRBV12-4 and TRBJ2-5; TRBD1 matches at 11 bases. V was clipped by 5 bases and J by 4 bases; unmatched bases: 9. The CDR3 runs 16 residues. CDR3 in DNA: TGTGCCAGCAGTAGCGTGGACAGGGGGCGGCGAGAGACCCAGTACTTC. It yields the protein CASSSVDRGRRETQYF.

The chain has TRBV12-3 or TRBV12-4 and TRBJ2-7, with D perhaps matching TRBD1 or TRBD2 (5 bases each). The CDR3 spans 13 residues. Deletions cut 5 bases from V and 7 bases from J, with 15 bases between. In DNA, the CDR3 is TGTGCCAGCAGTAGGGGACGGGGTTGGGAGCAGTACTTC. Amino acid sequence: CASSRGRGWEQYF.

As to this clonotype: Being one base from a much bigger clone, this may be a read error. The conserved phenylalanine or tryptophan is not found at the CDR3 terminus, so this likely reflects a read error. This chain connects TRBV5-6 to TRBJ2-2; 7 bases align to TRBD2. The CDR3 consists of 15 residues. The germline CDR1 and CDR2 sequences are SGHDT and YYEEEE. J lost 2 bases, V lost 0 bases, and 1 base had no gene match. The CDR3 is CASSLGGGNTGELFL. The CDR3, as DNA: TGTGCCAGCAGCTTGGGGGGGGGAAACACCGGGGAGCTGTTTCTT.

In the case of this clonotype: Since a much larger clone is just one base distant, this may be a read error. This chain connects TRBV19 to TRBJ2-5, with 8 bases matching TRBD2. Germline assignment: CDR1 LNHDA and CDR2 SQIVND (reference sequence). The CDR3 covers 15 residues. The CDR3 coding sequence is TGTGCCAGTAGTATAACTAGCGGTGATGAAGAGACCCAGCACTTC. It specifies CASSITSGDEETQHF.

The gene calls are TRBV24-1 and TRBJ1-5, with 9 bases fitting TRBD1. V shed 4 bases and J 3 bases; nucleotides not matched to a gene: 6. The CDR3 sequence is 16 residues long. Germline V lookup: CDR1 KGHDR, CDR2 SFDVKD. The chain's CDR3 is CATSDPTGGANQPQHF. As DNA, the CDR3 is TGTGCCACCAGTGACCCGACAGGGGGAGCCAATCAGCCCCAGCATTTT.

On this clonotype: The conserved phenylalanine or tryptophan is not found at the CDR3 terminus, so this likely reflects a read error. The chain recombines TRBV10-3 with TRBJ2-5; D may be TRBD1 (6 bases). Germline V gene sequence: CDR1 ENHRY, CDR2 SYGVKD. This CDR3 has 13 residues. The CDR3 region is CAIGSTGQEAQYL. The CDR3 bases are TGTGCCATCGGGTCGACAGGCCAAGAGGCCCAGTACCTC.

This clonotype has at least ten counts. V gene TRBV7-3 combines with J gene TRBJ2-1, with TRBD2 matching 15 bases. The CDR3 totals 17 residues. Trimming cost V 1 base and J 6 bases; bases outside gene matches: 4. Germline loops: CDR1 SGHTA, CDR2 FQGTGA. CDR3 region: CASSLMVGLAGGNEQFF. CDR3 nucleotide sequence: TGTGCCAGCAGCTTAATGGTGGGACTAGCGGGGGGCAATGAGCAGTTCTTC. Supplemented by reference TRBV7-3 and TRBJ2-1, the full variable domain reads GAGVSQTPSNKVTEKGKYVELRCDPISGHTALYWYRQSLGQGPEFLIYFQGTGAADDSGLPNDRFFAVRPEGSVSTLKIQRTERGDSAVYLCASSLMVGLAGGNEQFFGPGTRLTVL.

This clonotype was seen ten or more times. This chain links TRBV15 with TRBJ2-3; the match to TRBD2 covers 9 bases. After removal of 0 bases from V and 0 bases from J, the junction contained 1 base not matched to a gene. The CDR3 spans 16 residues. Germline values: CDR1 LNHNV, CDR2 YYDKDF (reference sequence). The CDR3 loop reads CATSRDTSGSTDTQYF. Here the CDR3 DNA reads TGTGCCACCAGCAGAGATACTAGCGGGAGCACAGATACGCAGTATTTT.

The sample holds a few counts of this clonotype. The chain links TRBV3-1 to TRBJ2-2; possibly TRBD1 for D (6 bases). The CDR3 runs 13 residues. Germline lookup yields CDR1 LGHDT and CDR2 YNNKEL (reference sequence). V was trimmed by 0 bases and J by 9 bases, leaving 8 bases between them. The CDR3 protein is CASSQDWDRELFF. CDR3 in DNA: TGTGCCAGCAGCCAAGATTGGGACAGGGAGCTGTTTTTT.